Following are 10 T cell receptor beta chains from one sample sequenced in a study of blood T cell repertoires in COVID-19. Produced via immunoSEQ multiplex PCR; TCRdb's table is partial and in-frame only. The data show around 30,000 clones, with 65% to 90% seen just once and approximately 6% held by the top ten. Sequencing was done on a sample of peripheral blood. The receptor source for this set is a woman older than 75 with active or convalescent COVID-19.

This chain links TRBV6-6 with TRBJ1-1, with a weak D call TRBD1 (6 bases). Germline V CDR1 and CDR2: MNHNY, SVGAGI (reference sequence). V was trimmed by 6 bases and J by 3 bases, leaving 14 bases between them. The CDR3 contains 14 residues. This CDR3 is CASRRQVKDTEAFF. The CDR3 region has the DNA TGTGCCAGCAGACGACAGGTAAAGGACACTGAAGCTTTCTTT.

The V gene is TRBV18, the J gene TRBJ1-3; D is ambiguous. The ends were cut back, 3 bases at V and 4 bases at J, with 22 bases in the middle. Germline V gene lookup returns CDR1 KGHSH and CDR2 LQKENI. The CDR3 is made up of 18 amino acids. CDR3 amino acids: CASSPLMQTASAGNTIYF. The CDR3 region has the DNA TGTGCCAGCTCACCGCTGATGCAAACCGCGAGCGCGGGAAACACCATATATTTT.

The CDR3 nucleotides read TGTGCCAGCAGCTCACCGACCGACAGGTATGGCTACACCTTC. This gives the protein CASSSPTDRYGYTF. The chain uses TRBV5-4 and TRBJ1-2; a possible D gene is TRBD1 (6 bases). Germline CDR1 SGHNT, CDR2 YYREEE (reference sequence). This CDR3 comprises 14 residues. The V and J ends lost 3 bases and 5 bases respectively, with 14 bases between them.

The sample holds a few counts of this clone. V gene TRBV20-1 combines with J gene TRBJ2-3, with a possible D match to TRBD2 (6 bases). There are 15 residues in the CDR3. The V end lost 3 bases, the J end lost 2 bases, and 15 bases lay between the germline ends. The V gene's germline CDR1 is DFQATT and CDR2 SNEGSKA (reference sequence). CDR3 sequence: CSASKVAAYTDTQYF. The CDR3 coding sequence is TGCAGTGCTAGTAAGGTAGCGGCCTACACAGATACGCAGTATTTT.

The chain employs TRBV19 and TRBJ1-1, with TRBD1 as a possible D gene (6 bases). Germline CDR1 reads LNHDA; CDR2 reads SQIVND (reference sequence). This CDR3 has 14 amino acids. Between the trimmed V and J ends, which lost 4 bases and 3 bases, there was a span of 12 bases. CDR3 sequence: CASSKSQGYTEAFF. The CDR3 DNA is TGTGCCAGTAGTAAATCCCAGGGGTACACTGAAGCTTTCTTT.

The chain has TRBV19 and TRBJ1-4; 9 bases fit TRBD1. V shed 7 bases and J 8 bases; nucleotides not matched to a gene: 11. The CDR3 runs 15 residues. The germline gives CDR1 LNHDA, CDR2 SQIVND (reference sequence). The CDR3 sequence: CASTPRDRAREKLFF. The CDR3 coding sequence is TGTGCCAGTACCCCCAGGGACAGGGCAAGAGAAAAACTGTTTTTT. Full variable domain (remainder filled in from reference TRBV19 and TRBJ1-4): DGGITQSPKYLFRKEGQNVTLSCEQNLNHDAMYWYRQDPGQGLRLIYYSQIVNDFQKGDIAEGYSVSREKKESFPLTVTSAQKNPTAFYLCASTPRDRAREKLFFGSGTQLSVL.

The chain employs TRBV28 and TRBJ2-1, with D possibly being TRBD2 (6 bases). Germline CDR1 and CDR2: MDHEN and SYDVKM. This CDR3 has 13 amino acids. The germline V and J ends were trimmed by 6 bases and 9 bases, with 15 bases remaining between them. The DNA for the CDR3 is TGTGCCAGCAGGTTACCCCCCGGGAGTGAGCAGTTCTTC. It specifies CASRLPPGSEQFF.

This rearrangement joins TRBV21-1 to TRBJ2-7; the table's TRBD1 call for D was not verified on the DNA. TRBV21-1 is noted as a pseudogene. This CDR3 is 15 amino acids long. CDR3 in DNA: TGTGCCAGCAGCTTCCTGGACAGGGGTCTTTACGAGCAGTACTTC. It specifies CASSFLDRGLYEQYF.

The rearrangement joins TRBV4-1 to TRBJ1-2; maybe TRBD1 (5 bases). Trimming stripped 0 bases from V and 3 bases from J, with 14 bases between. The CDR3 is made up of 16 amino acids. Germline lookup yields CDR1 MGHRA and CDR2 YSYEKL. This chain's CDR3 is CASSQDPGEGDYGYTF. The CDR3 DNA is TGCGCCAGCAGCCAAGATCCAGGTGAAGGGGACTATGGCTACACCTTC.

The V and J genes are TRBV4-1 and TRBJ2-5; 8 bases are shared with TRBD2. CDR1 is MGHRA, CDR2 YSYEKL, per germline. The CDR3 consists of 15 residues. V dropped 2 bases and J dropped 5; count of bases not matched to a gene: 7. CDR3 nucleotide sequence: TGCGCCAGCAGCCAACCGGGACTAGGACTGGAGACCCAGTACTTC. This translates into CASSQPGLGLETQYF.